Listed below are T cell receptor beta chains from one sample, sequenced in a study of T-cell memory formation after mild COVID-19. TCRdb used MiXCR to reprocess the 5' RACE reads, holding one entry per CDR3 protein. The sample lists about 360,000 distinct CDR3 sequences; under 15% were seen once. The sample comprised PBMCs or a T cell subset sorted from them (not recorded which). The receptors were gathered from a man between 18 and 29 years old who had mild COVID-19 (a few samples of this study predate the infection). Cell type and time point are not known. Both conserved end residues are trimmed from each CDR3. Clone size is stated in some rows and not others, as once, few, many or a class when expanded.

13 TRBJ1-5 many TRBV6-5 ASSSLVGGNQPQH
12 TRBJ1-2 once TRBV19 ASIRRIGLYGYT
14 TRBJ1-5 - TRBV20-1 SARVPGGMGNQPQH
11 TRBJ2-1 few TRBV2 ASSELAYNEQF
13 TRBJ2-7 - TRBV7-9 ASSSPHGTGDEQY
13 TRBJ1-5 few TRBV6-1 ASSEGTGGWQPQH
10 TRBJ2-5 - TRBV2 ASSERGGTQY
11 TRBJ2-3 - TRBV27 ASGETGTATQY
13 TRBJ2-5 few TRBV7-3 ASSSGAGGLETQY
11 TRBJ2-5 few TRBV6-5 ASSGGNQETQY
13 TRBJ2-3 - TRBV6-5 ASSFSGLKADTQY
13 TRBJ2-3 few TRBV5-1 ASKDGTGATDTQY